The source of this T cell receptor beta chain is a study of T cell responses to AZD1222 COVID-19 vaccine. Whole-study results and caveats: Vaccine-associated CD4 TCRs spanned spike, dominant at 160-218 and 743-854. Following two doses of AZD1222, Spike-specific TCR breadth and depth rose.

The CDR3 totals 13 residues. Germline V gives CDR1 SQVTM, CDR2 ANQGSEA. Deletions cut 6 bases from V and 2 bases from J, with 11 bases between. Turning to this clone: Antigen unknown.

Sequencing used immunoSEQ multiplex PCR; TCRdb keeps in-frame clones, though not all of them. The sample consists of about 140,000 clones, more than 75% of them appearing once. Sequences were derived from peripheral blood, sampled on day 0 of AZD1222 vaccination. The receptor was derived from an adult in good health. The rearrangement links TRBV29-1 to TRBJ2-1, with D uncertain. CDR3 protein: CSVNWAAYNEQFF. The DNA for the CDR3 is TGCAGCGTCAATTGGGCGGCCTACAATGAGCAGTTCTTC.